This is a list of T cell receptor beta chains from one sample in a study of shared clonotypes between healthy human individuals. Clones were read by immunoSEQ multiplex PCR, and TCRdb kept only the in-frame ones, dropping some. The sample comprises some 2.3 million clones, 85% to 95% of which are singletons, and roughly 0.36% rests with the top ten. The specimen was naive CD4+ T cells from PBMCs. These receptors came from a man between 18 and 35 years old in good health. Some clones in this sample may be carry-over from other donors' samples. Each CDR3 is given with its conserved first and last residue. D genes are given only for firm matches. Expanded clones get a size class; other rows say once, few or many, or leave the size out.

D gene	clone size	V gene	J gene	CDR3 DNA	CDR3 protein
-	-	TRBV30	TRBJ2-3	TGTGCCTGGAGTAGGGGGGAGCCAGATACGCAGTATTTT	CAWSRGEPDTQYF
-	-	TRBV9	TRBJ2-5	TGTGCCAGCAGCTTTCGAGGGACGCGACAAGAGACCCAGTACTTC	CASSFRGTRQETQYF
-	-	TRBV7-6	TRBJ1-1	TGTGCCAGCAGCTTTCAGAGGAACACTGAAGCTTTCTTT	CASSFQRNTEAFF
-	-	TRBV5-1	TRBJ2-2	TGCGCCAGCAGCTTGGAATTCGGGAGCGAGGAGCTGTTTTTT	CASSLEFGSEELFF
-	-	TRBV30	TRBJ1-2	TGTGCCTGGAGTGTGGGTGGCGGCTATGGCTACACCTTC	CAWSVGGGYGYTF
-	-	TRBV27	TRBJ2-7	TGTGCCAGCAGAGGACGGCCCTACGAGCAGTACTTC	CASRGRPYEQYF
-	-	TRBV28	TRBJ1-4	TGTGCCAGCAGTTTAATTCCAAGGGGGGTCGGCAAACTGTTTTTT	CASSLIPRGVGKLFF
TRBD2	-	TRBV7-2	TRBJ2-7	TGTGCCAGCAGCTTAGGGCTCGAAGCGGGAAAACGGTACTTC	CASSLGLEAGKRYF
-	few	TRBV5-4	TRBJ1-2	TGTGCCAGCAGCTTGGGGGGGCGCTCGGACTATGGCTACACCTTC	CASSLGGRSDYGYTF
-	-	TRBV18	TRBJ1-1	TGTGCCAGCTCACCACTTGGACAGCCGAGAGGCACTGAAGCTTTCTTT	CASSPLGQPRGTEAFF